This TCR beta chain was captured by sequencing in a study of blood T cell repertoires in COVID-19. Individuals drawn from approximately 26 US areas were about 18 to 100 years old. For recovered donors of Cohort 3, there were two negative PCRs, clearance, or symptom resolution. Here immunoSEQ multiplex PCR was the method, and the copy in TCRdb shows in-frame clones only, minus some. The sample contains hundreds of thousands of clones, 86% of which appear only once. The junction had 7 bases not matched to a gene; V was cut back by 4 bases and J by 4 bases. In germline, CDR1 is SGHNT, CDR2 YYREEE (reference sequence). The CDR3 runs 14 residues.

This sequence originates from a man aged 18 to 29 who had recovered from COVID-19. The chain is built from TRBV5-4 and TRBJ1-1; 7 bases match TRBD1. Sequenced sample: PBMCs or T cells enriched from blood (not recorded which). CDR3 in amino acids: CASSAGGSGTEAFF. CDR3 sequence (DNA): TGTGCCAGCAGCGCAGGGGGAAGCGGCACTGAAGCTTTCTTT.